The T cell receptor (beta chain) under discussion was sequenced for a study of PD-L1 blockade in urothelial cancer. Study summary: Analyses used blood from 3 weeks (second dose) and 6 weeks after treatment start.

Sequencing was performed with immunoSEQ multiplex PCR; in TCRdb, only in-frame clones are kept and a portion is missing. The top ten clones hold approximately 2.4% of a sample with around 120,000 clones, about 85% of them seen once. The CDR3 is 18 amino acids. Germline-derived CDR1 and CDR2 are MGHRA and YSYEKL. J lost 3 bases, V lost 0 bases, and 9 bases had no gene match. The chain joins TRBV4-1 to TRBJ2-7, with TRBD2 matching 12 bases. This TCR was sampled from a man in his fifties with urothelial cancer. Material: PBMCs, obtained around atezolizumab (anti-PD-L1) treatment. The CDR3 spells CASSQESATSGSRYEQYF. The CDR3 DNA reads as TGCGCCAGCAGCCAAGAATCCGCGACTAGCGGGAGTCGCTACGAGCAGTACTTC.